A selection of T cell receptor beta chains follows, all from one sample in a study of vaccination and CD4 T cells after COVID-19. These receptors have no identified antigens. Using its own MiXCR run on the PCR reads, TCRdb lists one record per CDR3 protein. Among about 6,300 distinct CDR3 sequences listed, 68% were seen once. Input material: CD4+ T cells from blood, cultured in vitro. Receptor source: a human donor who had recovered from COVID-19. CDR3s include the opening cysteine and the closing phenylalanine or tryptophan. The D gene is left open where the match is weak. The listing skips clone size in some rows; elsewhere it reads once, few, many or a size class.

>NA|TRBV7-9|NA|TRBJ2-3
CASSLDQGSADTQYF
TGTGCCAGCAGCTTAGATCAGGGTTCGGCAGATACGCAGTATTTT
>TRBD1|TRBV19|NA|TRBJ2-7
CAIPLSGTGGEQYF
TGTGCCATCCCCCTTTCCGGGACAGGGGGCGAGCAGTACTTC
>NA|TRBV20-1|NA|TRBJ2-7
CSARTRDFGYEQYF
TGCAGTGCTAGGACCCGGGATTTCGGCTACGAGCAGTACTTC
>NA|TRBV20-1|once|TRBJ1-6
CSARPTGTYNSPLHF
TGCAGTGCTAGACCCACGGGGACTTATAATTCACCCCTCCACTTT
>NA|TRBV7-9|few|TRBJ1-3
CASSLVVAVGNTIYF
TGTGCCAGCAGCCTGGTGGTGGCAGTAGGAAACACCATATATTTT
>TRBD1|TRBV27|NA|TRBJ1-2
CASSTYRGRVEGYTF
TGTGCCAGCAGTACTTACAGGGGGCGAGTCGAGGGCTACACCTTC
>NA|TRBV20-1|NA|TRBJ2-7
CSAYSQGPSYEQYF
TGCAGTGCTTACAGCCAAGGTCCTTCCTACGAGCAGTACTTC
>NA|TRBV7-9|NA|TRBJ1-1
CASSSPPNTEAFF
TGTGCCAGCAGCTCCCCCCCGAACACTGAAGCTTTCTTT
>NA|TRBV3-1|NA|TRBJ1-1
CASSPRPGPEAFF
TGTGCCAGCAGCCCCCGGCCGGGACCTGAAGCTTTCTTT
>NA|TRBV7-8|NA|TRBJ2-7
CASSLALTSTEQYF
TGTGCCAGCAGCTTAGCCCTAACTAGCACCGAGCAGTACTTC
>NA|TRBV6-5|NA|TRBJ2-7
CASSYTGADRSYEQYF
TGTGCCAGCAGTTACACTGGAGCGGACCGCTCCTACGAGCAGTACTTC
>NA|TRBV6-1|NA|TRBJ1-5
CASRSPHSNQPQHF
TGTGCCAGCAGGAGTCCCCATAGCAATCAGCCCCAGCATTTT
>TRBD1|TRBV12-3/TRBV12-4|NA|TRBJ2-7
CASSDRVYEQYF
TGTGCCAGCAGCGACAGGGTCTACGAGCAGTACTTC
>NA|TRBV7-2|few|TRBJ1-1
CASSSDRNTEAFF
TGTGCCAGCAGCTCTGACAGGAACACTGAAGCTTTCTTT
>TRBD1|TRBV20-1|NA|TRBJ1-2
CSARTGLYGYTF
TGCAGTGCTCGGACAGGGCTCTATGGCTACACCTTC
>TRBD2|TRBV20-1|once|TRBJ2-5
CSALAAGGPGETQYF
TGCAGTGCCCTAGCGGCGGGGGGCCCGGGGGAGACCCAGTACTTC
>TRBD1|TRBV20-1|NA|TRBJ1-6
CSARRQGNNSPLHF
TGCAGTGCACGGAGACAGGGGAATAATTCACCCCTCCACTTT
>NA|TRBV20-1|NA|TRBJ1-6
CSAGDRGTTYRYYNSPLHF
TGCAGTGCAGGAGATAGAGGTACTACCTACAGATACTATAATTCACCCCTCCACTTT
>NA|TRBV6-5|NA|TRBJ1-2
CASSSGPYGYTF
TGTGCCAGCAGTTCCGGTCCGTATGGCTACACCTTC
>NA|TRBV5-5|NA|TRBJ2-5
CASSLWQQETQYF
TGTGCCAGCAGCTTGTGGCAGCAAGAGACCCAGTACTTC
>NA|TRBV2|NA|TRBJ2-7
CASSSESSYEQYF
TGTGCCAGCTCCAGTGAAAGCTCCTACGAGCAGTACTTC
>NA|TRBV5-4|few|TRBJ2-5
CASSPLGETQYF
TGTGCCAGCAGCCCATTGGGCGAGACCCAGTACTTC